This T cell receptor (beta chain) was captured in a study of regulatory T cells in long-lasting Graves disease (dated by TCRdb to about 2021). As for the study more broadly: To count as having persistent Graves' disease, a patient had to have received antithyroid drug treatment for over 5 years with TSH receptor autoantibodies remaining persistently positive. Persistent Graves' disease patients were compared with newly diagnosed Graves' disease patients by peripheral blood TCR sequencing and RNA sequencing. The study was conducted in China and was registered as a clinical trial. A total of 33 samples were covered by TCR sequencing, comprising around 13 persistent and around 20 newly diagnosed Graves' disease patients. In the clinical cohort, patients with persistent Graves' disease had used antithyroid drugs for an average of about 10 years.

To prepare the library, multiplex PCR was applied. The instrument given in TCRdb is Illumina HiSeq 4000. CDR3 regions were amplified by Arm-PCR with iRepertoire HTBI primers to construct TCR beta libraries. Gel purification was performed on PCR products prior to sequencing. As for the authors' bioinformatics: Gene usage analysis of CDR3 amino acid clonotypes used the roughly 60 TRBV and fewer than 15 TRBJ segments found across samples. COPE and FqMerger were used to merge filtered high-quality paired reads into contigs. BLAST was used to align contigs to IMGT TRBV, TRBD and TRBJ reference genes, with CDR3 defined following IMGT. Highly expanded clones were defined as clonotypes with a frequency above 0.1%. Repertoire diversity was measured by Shannon entropy, and V-J evenness by the Gini coefficient. A clonotype found in more than one individual was treated as public. In-frame beta chains were kept once TCRdb had trimmed the public reads at Q25 with fastp and called clones with MiXCR. CDR3 protein duplicates are merged, each entry listing the most common genes and DNA. The V and J calls shown here were made by TCRdb, not taken from the authors' results. The sample table holds under 500,000 distinct CDR3 sequences, of which roughly 20% were seen once. Together, the top ten hold roughly 8% of the sample.

Its CDR3 holds 15 amino acids, cysteine through phenylalanine. Kept here is only the CDR3 DNA, which spans 45 bases and is read in frame from base 1. The germline V gene yields LGHNA for CDR1 and YNFKEQ for CDR2. The V end loses 4 bases and the J end loses 6 bases, and a stretch of 16 bases separates them. The research as a whole found: Patients with persistent disease shared more public clonotypes (about 3,000) than newly diagnosed patients did (more than 900). As a limitation, the authors acknowledged that the small sample size may reduce accuracy. Sequencing and analysis were limited to the TCR beta chain. Preferential use of TRBV28, TRBJ1-2 and TRBJ2-5 was observed in persistent disease, whereas TRBV20-1 and TRBJ2-1 were favored in newly diagnosed disease. Because the primary lesion, thyroid tissue, could not be accessed, the study looked at peripheral blood alone. Compared with newly diagnosed patients, patients with persistent Graves' disease had lower TCR Shannon entropy and fewer highly expanded clones, which suggests clonal expansion.

Worth noting for this clonotype: It lacks a known antigen. No quality values exist for individual bases; no much larger clone is one base distant.

The time point label corresponds to: persistent/refractory GD, antithyroid drugs over 5 years with positive TRAb. For both TCR sequencing and RNA sequencing, RNA was extracted from PBMCs using TRIzol. Graves' disease was diagnosed according to American Thyroid Association guidelines. The patients came from an endocrinology department in Xi'an, China. From each patient, approximately 9.9 milliliters of peripheral blood was collected into an EDTA anticoagulant tube. Ficoll Paque Plus density gradient separation was used to isolate PBMCs, and no further T cell sorting was performed. An Agilent 2100 Bioanalyzer and agarose gel were used to check RNA quality, and a NanoDrop 2000 was used to measure RNA concentration.

The sample in question was peripheral blood mononuclear cells (PBMCs), obtained when the disease was refractory, from a patient treated with antithyroid drugs. This TCR derives from a female donor with Graves disease. The chain uses TRBV4-2 and TRBJ1-5, with the D gene call left open. The CDR3 region has the sequence CASSPEGGRGQPQHF. The DNA reads TGTGCCAGCAGCCCCGAGGGTGGGCGCGGTCAGCCCCAGCATTTT.